Listed below are T cell receptor beta chains from one sample, sequenced in a study of cytomegalovirus exposure and HLA in healthy donors. Some clones are missing from TCRdb's copy, which holds only in-frame ones; the method was immunoSEQ multiplex PCR. The sample has under 200,000 clones; the top ten hold roughly 2%. The sample comprised PBMCs. The receptors were gathered from a man aged 25-45 years in good health and CMV-seronegative. The CDR3 runs from the conserved cysteine through the conserved F or W. Fields, in order: D gene, J gene, V gene, CDR3 protein, CDR3 DNA. D genes are given only for firm matches.

TRBD2,TRBJ2-3,TRBV28,CASSLRGVVADTQYF,TGTGCCAGCAGTTTACGGGGGGTTGTTGCAGATACGCAGTATTTT
TRBD2,TRBJ2-5,TRBV7-3,CASSLNPSGEGETQYF,TGTGCCAGCAGCTTAAATCCTAGCGGAGAGGGGGAGACCCAGTACTTC
-,TRBJ2-4,TRBV7-2,CASSRGPEAKNIQYF,TGTGCCAGCAGCCGAGGGCCAGAAGCCAAAAACATTCAGTACTTC
-,TRBJ2-7,TRBV5-6,CASSLMLSGESSSYEQYF,TGTGCCAGCAGCTTGATGCTTTCGGGAGAGTCTAGCTCCTACGAGCAGTACTTC
TRBD1,TRBJ1-1,TRBV4-1,CASSQADEQGATEAFF,TGCGCCAGCAGCCAGGCGGACGAACAGGGGGCCACTGAAGCTTTCTTT
TRBD1,TRBJ2-1,TRBV7-9,CASSAGTGGNNEQFF,TGTGCCAGCAGCGCCGGGACAGGGGGTAACAATGAGCAGTTCTTC
-,TRBJ2-3,TRBV19,CASSLSGPDTQYF,TGTGCCAGTAGTCTCAGCGGACCAGATACGCAGTATTTT
TRBD1,TRBJ1-1,TRBV7-9,CASSLAGTGDVGTEAFF,TGTGCCAGCAGCTTAGCCGGGACAGGGGACGTGGGCACTGAAGCTTTCTTT
-,TRBJ2-7,TRBV7-9,CASSPGGGRYEQYF,TGTGCCAGCAGCCCAGGAGGGGGCCGGTACGAGCAGTACTTC
TRBD1,TRBJ1-1,TRBV18,CASSPVGHRGRGGTEAFF,TGTGCCAGCTCTCCCGTGGGACACAGGGGGCGCGGGGGTACTGAAGCTTTCTTT
TRBD1,TRBJ2-3,TRBV5-6,CASSLGQGRGDTQYF,TGTGCCAGCAGCCTCGGACAGGGTAGGGGAGATACGCAGTATTTT
-,TRBJ2-2,TRBV12-5,CASGLGRGADFTGELFF,TGTGCTAGTGGTTTGGGACGGGGGGCTGATTTCACCGGGGAGCTGTTTTTT
-,TRBJ2-7,TRBV2,CASKKTGFHEQYF,TGTGCCAGCAAAAAGACAGGTTTCCACGAGCAGTACTTC
TRBD2,TRBJ2-1,TRBV6-6,CATRDYSGNEQFF,TGTGCCACCAGGGACTATTCCGGCAATGAGCAGTTCTTC
TRBD2,TRBJ2-2,TRBV5-1,CASSLVSALAGVNTGELFF,TGCGCCAGCAGCTTGGTCTCGGCACTAGCGGGAGTTAACACCGGGGAGCTGTTTTTT
-,TRBJ2-1,TRBV15,CATSRVVSSEGNEQFF,TGTGCCACCAGCAGGGTAGTGTCTAGCGAAGGGAATGAGCAGTTCTTC
TRBD2,TRBJ2-7,TRBV28,CATRTSGSGEQYF,TGTGCCACCCGGACTAGCGGGAGCGGCGAGCAGTACTTC
-,TRBJ2-7,TRBV2,CASSEGGTVFYEQYF,TGTGCCAGCAGTGAGGGCGGGACAGTTTTTTACGAGCAGTACTTC
TRBD1,TRBJ2-7,TRBV28,CASSSPAGTGDEQYF,TGTGCCAGCAGCTCCCCCGCGGGGACAGGGGACGAGCAGTACTTC
TRBD1,TRBJ2-7,TRBV6-1,CATTTGSSYEQYF,TGTGCCACAACGACAGGGTCCTCCTACGAGCAGTACTTC
-,TRBJ1-5,TRBV7-9,CASSLNAGSNQPQHF,TGTGCCAGCAGCTTAAACGCCGGTAGCAATCAGCCCCAGCATTTT
TRBD2,TRBJ2-1,TRBV7-3,CASSLKGGREGEQFF,TGTGCCAGCAGCTTAAAGGGCGGGAGGGAAGGGGAGCAGTTCTTC
TRBD1,TRBJ2-2,TRBV19,CASKTQGAAGELFF,TGTGCCAGTAAGACACAGGGGGCCGCCGGGGAGCTGTTTTTT
-,TRBJ2-3,TRBV6-5,CASSYTTIATQYF,TGTGCCAGCAGTTACACGACTATAGCTACGCAGTATTTT
TRBD1,TRBJ2-5,TRBV7-2,CASTQDRIKTQYF,TGTGCCAGCACCCAGGACAGGATAAAGACCCAGTACTTC
TRBD2,TRBJ2-3,TRBV25-1,CASSSNSGRAGTDTQYF,TGTGCCAGCAGTTCCAATAGCGGGAGGGCCGGGACAGATACGCAGTATTTT
-,TRBJ2-2,TRBV18,CASSPGATGELFF,TGTGCCAGCTCACCGGGGGCCACCGGGGAGCTGTTTTTT
-,TRBJ1-5,TRBV27,CASSLSPNQPQHF,TGTGCCAGCAGTTTATCCCCAAATCAGCCCCAGCATTTT
-,TRBJ2-1,TRBV29-1,CSFRAPNEQFF,TGCAGCTTCAGGGCGCCCAATGAGCAGTTCTTC
TRBD2,TRBJ2-2,TRBV30,CAWSVSRATSGRPSRGELFF,TGTGCCTGGAGTGTCTCCCGGGCCACTAGCGGGAGGCCCTCGAGGGGGGAGCTGTTTTTT
-,TRBJ1-1,TRBV19,CASSPWEGDTEAFF,TGTGCCAGTAGTCCCTGGGAGGGAGACACTGAAGCTTTCTTT
-,TRBJ1-1,TRBV5-1,CASSALRENTEAFF,TGCGCCAGCAGCGCACTTCGAGAAAACACTGAAGCTTTCTTT
TRBD2,TRBJ2-1,TRBV18,CASSPWTSGRNEQFF,TGTGCCAGCTCACCTTGGACTAGCGGACGCAATGAGCAGTTCTTC
-,TRBJ2-6,TRBV19,CASSLGSGDPGANVLTF,TGTGCCAGTAGTTTAGGGTCAGGGGATCCTGGGGCCAACGTCCTGACTTTC
-,TRBJ2-1,TRBV30,CAWSGSYNEQFF,TGTGCCTGGAGCGGGTCCTACAATGAGCAGTTCTTC
-,TRBJ1-2,TRBV11-3,CASSLASSGYTF,TGTGCCAGCAGCTTAGCGTCTTCCGGCTACACCTTC
-,TRBJ1-3,TRBV9,CASAPEGGLIGNTIYF,TGTGCCAGCGCCCCCGAGGGGGGGTTGATAGGAAACACCATATATTTT
-,TRBJ1-1,TRBV20-1,CSAGREEAFF,TGCAGTGCCGGCCGGGAAGAAGCTTTCTTT
TRBD2,TRBJ2-1,TRBV7-6,CASSLESPAVSGRAGNEQFF,TGTGCCAGCAGCTTAGAGTCTCCCGCGGTTAGCGGGAGGGCCGGAAATGAGCAGTTCTTC
TRBD1,TRBJ1-5,TRBV7-8,CASTTGQSYSNQPQHF,TGTGCCAGCACCACGGGACAGTCCTATAGCAATCAGCCCCAGCATTTT
-,TRBJ1-2,TRBV28,CASSLIGANYGYTF,TGTGCCAGCAGTTTAATTGGGGCCAACTATGGCTACACCTTC
-,TRBJ1-3,TRBV27,CASGSRKPGDRNTIYF,TGTGCCAGCGGATCCAGGAAGCCCGGCGACCGAAACACCATATATTTT
-,TRBJ1-2,TRBV10-1,CASSPAQLGGDYGYTF,TGCGCCAGCAGCCCTGCCCAACTTGGAGGAGACTATGGCTACACCTTC
TRBD1,TRBJ2-5,TRBV7-8,CASRNQMQGARETQYF,TGTGCCAGCAGGAATCAAATGCAGGGGGCTCGGGAGACCCAGTACTTC
TRBD2,TRBJ2-7,TRBV7-7,CASSSGGGGGEQYF,TGTGCCAGCAGCTCGGGCGGCGGGGGTGGCGAGCAGTACTTC
TRBD1,TRBJ2-7,TRBV7-8,CASSPGTGGREQYF,TGTGCCAGCAGCCCGGGGACAGGCGGTCGCGAGCAGTACTTC